This T cell receptor beta chain comes out of a study of blood T cells in healthy people across ages. General study findings and limits: Unknown CMV status may confound age-related changes in expanded clones. PBMC samples, being unsorted, prevented any conclusive comparison of naive and antigen-experienced cells.

The CDR3 spans 14 residues. Per germline, CDR1 LNHNV and CDR2 YYDKDF (reference sequence). V gave up 2 bases and J gave up 5 bases, with 12 bases separating them. A second PCR of roughly 7 to 11 cycles used a sample-barcoded 5' primer and a J-beta primer mix. MiXCR, applied by TCRdb to the 5' RACE reads, yields one record per CDR3 protein. The table includes around 870,000 distinct CDR3 sequences, about 30% detected once. At least ten counts were recorded for this clonotype. Its antigen is currently unknown. This sequence was found in a woman older than 75 in good health. The sample consisted of blood. The chain uses TRBV15 and TRBJ2-5, with no clear D. CDR3 in amino acids: CATSRSWLVETQYF. The CDR3 DNA is TGTGCCACCAGCAGATCGTGGTTGGTGGAGACCCAGTACTTC.